This T cell receptor beta chain is drawn from a study of vaccination and CD4 T cells after COVID-19 (dated by TCRdb to between 2021 and 2022). General notes on the study: Six males and four females were included in the convalescent cohort, with two Hispanic individuals, seven Caucasians, two Asians and one multiracial person represented. Post-COVID blood samples were collected from convalescent patients a median of roughly 100 days after diagnosis, with a range of about 35 to 161 days. Participants got two doses of the Pfizer-BioNTech BNT162b2 vaccine (n=8) or two doses of the Moderna mRNA-1273 vaccine (n=2). The spike-specific CD4+ TCR repertoire was compared before and after mRNA vaccination in about nine COVID-19 convalescent patients and a few infection-naive healthy vaccine recipients. Control cultures used a CEFX viral epitope pool as positive control, an HIV-1 Nef peptide pool as negative control, or no peptide. Overlapping spike peptide pools from SARS-CoV-2 and from the common cold coronaviruses HCoV-NL63, HCoV-OC43 and HCoV-229E were used as culture stimuli. Memory CD4+ T cell crossreactivity between SARS-CoV-2 and common cold coronavirus spike proteins was assessed at the TCR clonotype level in an earlier paper using these donors. Post-vaccine blood samples were obtained a median of about 77 days after the second vaccine dose, with a range of roughly 12 to 250 days. General conclusions and limits of the study: The median count of SARS-CoV-2-reactive clonotypes went up from around 21 after infection to a few dozen after vaccination, although the change was not significant. Nearly all vaccine-specific clones in convalescent patients (304 of 307) were mono-reactive for SARS-CoV-2 spike rather than cross-reactive with common cold coronaviruses. Among the post-vaccine SARS-CoV-2-reactive clones in convalescent patients, a median approximately 90% showed up only after vaccination, which suggests vaccine-specific priming. The number of convalescent patients in the study was relatively small, and the study did not examine early timepoints following natural infection.

Measured from the cysteine to the phenylalanine, the CDR3 is 13 residues long. Just CDR3 DNA is preserved here, 39 bases in frame from base 1. From the germline V gene (reference sequence), CDR1 is DFQATT and CDR2 is SNEGSKA. Deletion took 6 bases off V and 0 bases off J, with a span of 11 bases between the germline ends. Explained via the paper, the treatment or condition label denotes: approximately nine-day PBMC culture with coronavirus spike peptide pools or control peptides (ViraFEST assay). CD4+ T cells from unexposed donors were collected before the COVID-19 pandemic (2011-2018). The ViraFEST assay, used in the study, expanded antigen-specific T cells with peptide pools and then identified the expanded clonotypes through TCR sequencing. Each well held about 2 million PBMCs cultured in IMDM containing roughly 5% human AB serum and around 10 IU/ml IL-2, with 7.5 to 10 ug/ml peptide pools added. Half of the culture medium was replaced with fresh IL-2-containing medium on days 3 and 7. After less than twelve days of culture, CD4+ T cells were isolated by negative selection with the EasySep CD4+ T cell isolation kit. As cell numbers permitted, CD4+ T cells from unexposed donors were tested for reactivity to SARS-CoV-2 S and N and to four common cold coronavirus spike pools. PBMCs were separated from whole blood using Ficoll-Paque Plus gradient centrifugation and then either used fresh or cryopreserved at -140C. In general, triplicate wells were set up for every culture condition. The leukapheresis product used for the unexposed donors was purchased from a commercial source.

Concerning this clonotype: Its antigen is not yet known. No quality values exist for individual bases; no much larger clone is one base distant.

Preparation of the library involved PCR. At the Johns Hopkins FTIC core, DNA from the cultured CD4+ T cells underwent TCR sequencing with the Oncomine TCR Beta short-read assay. Genomic DNA was extracted from the cultured CD4+ T cells with the QIAamp micro DNA kit. The Oncomine TCR Beta libraries from cultured CD4+ T cells were pooled using unique dual indexes and then sequenced on an Illumina iSeq 100. The original pipeline was this. Non-productive sequences were removed, and CDR3s not starting with C, not ending with F or W, or shorter than 7 amino acids were discarded. The MANAFEST web application was used to identify antigen-specific clonotypes by comparing peptide-stimulated wells against reference wells and other culture wells. An FDR below 0.05, an odds ratio above 5, and a productive frequency above 0.1% in at least two of three replicate wells were required for clones to be considered positive. A clonotype counted as cross-reactive if it showed significant expansion both in the SARS-CoV-2 spike wells and in at least one common cold coronavirus spike condition. Similarity between CDR3 sequences was evaluated in R version 3.6.1 using Levenshtein distances (stringdist) and unrooted phylogenetic trees (ape). The public reads were quality trimmed at Q25 with fastp and then assembled into clones with MiXCR by TCRdb, keeping productive beta chains. Merged by CDR3 protein, the rows form single entries marked with the most common genes and DNA. What appears here as the V and J calls and clone size reflects TCRdb's work, not the paper's. For this sample there are about 8,200 distinct CDR3 sequences; around half appear just once. 15% to 20% of the sample is held by the ten biggest clonotypes.

The chain employs TRBV20-1 and TRBJ2-5, and possibly TRBD2, on 7 matching bases. Sample: CD4+ T cells from blood, cultured in vitro. The origin of this receptor is a human donor in good health. The nucleotide sequence reads TGCAGTGCGGGAGGGGGTCACCAAGAGACCCAGTACTTC. Its translation reads: CSAGGGHQETQYF.